This T cell receptor beta chain is from a study of post-analysis software for immune sequencing data. Study outcomes and limitations: When patients were compared with controls, about five TRBV segments were more frequent, TRBV5-6, TRBV5-1 and TRBV20-1 among them.

Libraries were made from TCR beta cDNA, and they carried unique molecular identifiers. From the PCR reads, TCRdb called clonotypes with MiXCR, one entry per CDR3 protein. The table includes roughly 620,000 distinct CDR3 sequences, roughly 45% detected once. A word on this clonotype: The antigen is undetermined.

Per the germline V gene, CDR1 is SGHRS and CDR2 is YFSETQ. Deletions cut 0 bases from V and 4 bases from J, with 12 bases between. There are 15 residues in the CDR3. This TCR came from a girl aged 5 to 17 with multiple sclerosis. The sample taken for sequencing was blood. V gene TRBV5-1 combines with J gene TRBJ2-3, with D maybe TRBD2 (6 bases). The CDR3 DNA reads TGCGCCAGCAGCTTGGCGACTAGTTTCGCAGATACGCAGTATTTT. Protein product: CASSLATSFADTQYF.